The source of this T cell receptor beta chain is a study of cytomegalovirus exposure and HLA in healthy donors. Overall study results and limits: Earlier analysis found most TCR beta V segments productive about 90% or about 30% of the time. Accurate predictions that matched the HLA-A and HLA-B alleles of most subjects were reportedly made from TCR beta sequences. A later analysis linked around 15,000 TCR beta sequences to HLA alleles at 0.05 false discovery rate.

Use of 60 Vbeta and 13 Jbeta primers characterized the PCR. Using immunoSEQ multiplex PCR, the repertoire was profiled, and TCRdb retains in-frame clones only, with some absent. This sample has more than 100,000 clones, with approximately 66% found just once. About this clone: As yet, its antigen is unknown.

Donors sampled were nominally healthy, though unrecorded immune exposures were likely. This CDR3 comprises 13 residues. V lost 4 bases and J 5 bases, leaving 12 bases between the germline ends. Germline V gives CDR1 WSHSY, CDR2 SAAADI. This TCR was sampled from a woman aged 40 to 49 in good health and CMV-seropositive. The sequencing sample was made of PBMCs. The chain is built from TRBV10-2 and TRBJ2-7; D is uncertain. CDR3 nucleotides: TGCGCCAGCAGTGTGGTCAGTTTCGACGAGCAGTACTTC. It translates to CASSVVSFDEQYF.